Listed below are T cell receptor beta chains from one sample, sequenced in a study of blood T cell repertoires in COVID-19. Sequencing was performed with immunoSEQ multiplex PCR; in TCRdb, only in-frame clones are kept and a portion is missing. The sample holds 30,000 to 45,000 clones, around 81% seen once. Sequenced material: peripheral blood. These TCRs come from a human donor in a cohort sampled during active COVID-19. Both conserved end residues are part of each CDR3. D genes are given only for firm matches. Size values are once, few and many counts, or a class for expanded clones, and some rows have none.

clone_size	v_call	j_call	d_call	cdr3_aa	cdr3_nt
-	TRBV28	TRBJ2-2	-	CASSPVIQVTGELFF	TGTGCCAGCAGCCCAGTAATACAGGTGACCGGGGAGCTGTTTTTT
-	TRBV27	TRBJ1-5	TRBD1	CASSLSGTGDQPQHF	TGTGCCAGCAGTTTATCCGGGACAGGTGATCAGCCCCAGCATTTT
-	TRBV7-6	TRBJ2-7	TRBD1	CASSFGLDRGKEQYF	TGTGCCAGCAGCTTTGGGCTAGACAGGGGGAAGGAGCAGTACTTC
-	TRBV6-2/TRBV6-3	TRBJ2-7	-	CASSYPSEQYF	TGTGCCAGCAGTTACCCCTCCGAGCAGTACTTC
-	TRBV6-5	TRBJ1-1	TRBD1	CASRRTGGMNTEAFF	TGTGCCAGCAGAAGGACAGGGGGCATGAACACTGAAGCTTTCTTT
-	TRBV19	TRBJ1-6	-	CASSIQGTSPLHF	TGTGCCAGTAGTATCCAGGGGACGTCACCCCTCCACTTT
-	TRBV15	TRBJ1-5	TRBD1	CATRGQGGNQPQHF	TGTGCCACCCGGGGACAGGGAGGCAATCAGCCCCAGCATTTT
-	TRBV11-2	TRBJ2-5	-	CASSLGTGQETQYF	TGTGCCAGCAGCTTAGGGACGGGACAAGAGACCCAGTACTTC
few	TRBV5-4	TRBJ1-1	-	CASSLANRGNTEAFF	TGTGCCAGCAGCTTGGCCAATCGGGGGAACACTGAAGCTTTCTTT
-	TRBV20-1	TRBJ2-7	TRBD1	CSASEGQGVLEQYF	TGCAGTGCTAGTGAGGGACAGGGGGTTCTTGAGCAGTACTTC
-	TRBV28	TRBJ2-7	-	CASSSDYEQYF	TGTGCCAGCAGTTCAGACTACGAGCAGTACTTC
-	TRBV18	TRBJ2-3	TRBD1	CASYTRQGSDTQYF	TGTGCCAGCTACACTCGACAGGGGTCAGATACGCAGTATTTT
-	TRBV5-4	TRBJ2-3	TRBD1	CASSFGQDTDTQYF	TGTGCCAGCAGCTTTGGACAGGACACAGATACGCAGTATTTT
-	TRBV6-2/TRBV6-3	TRBJ2-7	-	CASSYGTGPYEQYF	TGTGCCAGCAGTTACGGGACTGGACCTTACGAGCAGTACTTC
medium-sized	TRBV27	TRBJ2-2	-	CASSIYDTGELFF	TGTGCCAGCTCCATCTACGACACCGGGGAGCTGTTTTTT
-	TRBV21-1	TRBJ2-3	-	CASREGGGPQGRATDTQYF	TGTGCCAGCAGGGAGGGGGGGGGCCCCCAAGGACGAGCTACAGATACGCAGTATTTT
once	TRBV5-4	TRBJ2-2	-	CASSFLGGQSGELFF	TGTGCCAGCAGCTTCCTGGGGGGGCAAAGCGGGGAGCTGTTTTTT
-	TRBV11-2	TRBJ2-3	TRBD1	CASSLELGGADTQYF	TGTGCCAGCAGCTTAGAGTTAGGGGGCGCGGATACGCAGTATTTT
-	TRBV27	TRBJ1-6	-	CASSFQATGTLYNSPLHF	TGTGCCAGCAGTTTTCAGGCGACAGGAACTCTCTATAATTCACCCCTCCACTTT
-	TRBV6-5	TRBJ2-5	-	CASSSWRQETQYF	TGTGCCAGCAGTTCTTGGCGGCAAGAGACCCAGTACTTC
-	TRBV7-8	TRBJ2-7	TRBD1	CASSSTGFSYEQYF	TGTGCCAGCAGCTCGACAGGGTTCTCCTACGAGCAGTACTTC
-	TRBV19	TRBJ2-1	-	CASRGDTIYNEQFF	TGTGCCAGTCGAGGGGACACCATCTACAATGAGCAGTTCTTC
-	TRBV7-2	TRBJ1-6	-	CASSPTGGRRSPLHF	TGTGCCAGCAGCCCAACGGGAGGTAGACGCTCACCCCTCCACTTT
-	TRBV12-5	TRBJ2-5	TRBD2	CASGGGGLGETQYF	TGTGCTAGTGGTGGCGGGGGGCTCGGAGAGACCCAGTACTTC
-	TRBV4-2	TRBJ1-4	TRBD1	CASSQGDSYEKLFF	TGTGCCAGCAGCCAGGGGGACAGCTATGAAAAACTGTTTTTT
once	TRBV19	TRBJ2-5	TRBD2	CASASGGAGVETQYF	TGTGCCAGTGCTTCCGGGGGGGCAGGGGTGGAGACCCAGTACTTC
few	TRBV7-3	TRBJ1-4	-	CASSLTGAINEKLFF	TGTGCCAGCAGCTTAACGGGGGCTATAAATGAAAAACTGTTTTTT
-	TRBV3-1/TRBV3-2	TRBJ2-1	TRBD1	CASSSRQGARGEQFF	TGTGCCAGCAGCTCCCGACAGGGCGCGAGAGGTGAGCAGTTCTTC
-	TRBV7-2	TRBJ2-2	TRBD1	CASSLEGQGRRELFF	TGTGCCAGCAGCTTAGAAGGACAGGGAAGGAGGGAGCTGTTTTTT
-	TRBV19	TRBJ1-1	-	CASTPYSPYDTEAFF	TGTGCCAGTACCCCTTATTCTCCCTACGACACTGAAGCTTTCTTT
-	TRBV6-2/TRBV6-3	TRBJ2-7	-	CASSYSILRSSYEQYF	TGTGCCAGCAGTTACTCGATCCTTCGGAGCTCCTACGAGCAGTACTTC
-	TRBV28	TRBJ2-7	-	CASSLGAGISYEQYF	TGTGCCAGCAGTTTAGGCGCAGGGATCTCCTACGAGCAGTACTTC
-	TRBV5-5	TRBJ1-5	-	CASSPQVGNQPQHF	TGTGCCAGCAGCCCACAGGTGGGCAATCAGCCCCAGCATTTT
-	TRBV23-1	TRBJ2-3	TRBD2	CASTTVLAGKGADTQYF	TGCGCCAGCACGACAGTACTAGCGGGGAAGGGGGCAGATACGCAGTATTTT
-	TRBV9	TRBJ2-5	-	CASSVETAGETQYF	TGTGCCAGCAGCGTAGAGACGGCGGGGGAGACCCAGTACTTC
-	TRBV27	TRBJ1-6	TRBD1	CASSHRDRNSPLHF	TGTGCCAGCAGCCACCGGGACAGAAATTCACCCCTCCACTTT
few	TRBV5-6	TRBJ2-7	TRBD2	CASSGDGLAGVSYEQYF	TGTGCCAGCAGCGGTGATGGGCTAGCGGGGGTATCCTACGAGCAGTACTTC
few	TRBV29-1	TRBJ2-5	-	CSVDSPVQETQYF	TGCAGCGTTGACTCGCCAGTCCAAGAGACCCAGTACTTC
-	TRBV7-9	TRBJ2-2	TRBD1	CASSLQGAGELFF	TGTGCCAGCAGCTTACAGGGGGCCGGGGAGCTGTTTTTT
-	TRBV30	TRBJ1-4	-	CAWSGWQGGEKLFF	TGTGCCTGGAGTGGGTGGCAGGGCGGTGAAAAACTGTTTTTT
-	TRBV27	TRBJ1-4	TRBD1	CASSPRTGTGWEKLFF	TGTGCCAGCAGTCCCCGCACCGGGACAGGGTGGGAAAAACTGTTTTTT
-	TRBV29-1	TRBJ2-2	TRBD2	CSARGGSNTGELFF	TGCAGCGCCCGGGGGGGTTCAAACACCGGGGAGCTGTTTTTT
-	TRBV9	TRBJ2-2	TRBD2	CASSGWRGGPGELFF	TGTGCCAGCTCGGGTTGGCGGGGGGGCCCTGGGGAGCTGTTTTTT
once	TRBV2	TRBJ1-6	-	CASKVGGSYNSPLHF	TGTGCCAGCAAGGTCGGGGGCTCCTATAATTCACCCCTCCACTTT
-	TRBV11-2	TRBJ2-3	-	CASSSGSGYSTDTQYF	TGTGCCAGCAGCTCCGGAAGCGGATATAGCACAGATACGCAGTATTTT
once	TRBV7-6	TRBJ2-1	TRBD2	CASSVTSGGANEQFF	TGTGCCAGCAGCGTGACTAGCGGGGGGGCCAATGAGCAGTTCTTC
-	TRBV7-8	TRBJ2-3	-	CASTKGVGDTQYF	TGTGCCAGCACCAAGGGAGTGGGGGATACGCAGTATTTT
-	TRBV18	TRBJ1-1	-	CASSPRPRDTEAFF	TGTGCCAGCTCACCGCGACCCCGGGACACTGAAGCTTTCTTT
-	TRBV7-9	TRBJ1-2	TRBD1	CASSRTGARDYGYTF	TGTGCCAGCAGCAGAACAGGGGCGCGGGACTATGGCTACACCTTC
-	TRBV4-2	TRBJ2-5	-	CASSHERRYQETQYF	TGTGCCAGCAGCCATGAGCGGCGGTACCAAGAGACCCAGTACTTC
-	TRBV30	TRBJ1-2	-	CAWSVLRGLGYTF	TGTGCCTGGAGTGTACTAAGGGGACTGGGCTACACCTTC
-	TRBV9	TRBJ1-1	TRBD1	CASSEQDRRTVTEAFF	TGTGCCAGCAGCGAGCAGGACAGGCGAACGGTGACTGAAGCTTTCTTT
-	TRBV7-2	TRBJ1-1	TRBD1	CASSQDRSTEAFF	TGTGCCAGCAGCCAGGACAGGTCCACTGAAGCTTTCTTT
-	TRBV10-3	TRBJ1-3	TRBD1	CAISESQGAVSGNTIYF	TGTGCCATCAGTGAGTCGCAGGGGGCCGTCTCTGGAAACACCATATATTTT
-	TRBV27	TRBJ2-7	-	CASRLAGRDNEQYF	TGTGCCAGCAGGCTTGCGGGCAGGGACAACGAGCAGTACTTC
once	TRBV4-1	TRBJ2-1	-	CASSQGPQDNEQFF	TGCGCCAGCAGCCAAGGCCCCCAGGACAATGAGCAGTTCTTC
few	TRBV5-5	TRBJ2-1	TRBD2	CASSLGSGGNYNEQFF	TGTGCCAGCAGCTTGGGTAGCGGGGGCAACTACAATGAGCAGTTCTTC